This T cell receptor beta chain was captured in a study of cytomegalovirus exposure and HLA in healthy donors. The V gene's germline CDR1 is SEHNR and CDR2 FQNEAQ (reference sequence). The V and J ends lost 5 bases and 4 bases respectively, with 17 bases between them. The CDR3 consists of 16 residues. On this clone itself: What it recognizes is unknown.

The primer mix had 60 Vbeta and 13 Jbeta primers. Here immunoSEQ multiplex PCR was the method, and the copy in TCRdb shows in-frame clones only, minus some. The sample yields about 150,000 clones, over 60% seen once. Study outcomes and limitations: When a later analysis compared HLA-associated TCR beta chains with equally common others, the HLA-associated chains turned out to be more clonally expanded and to have lower generation probabilities.

The V and J genes are TRBV7-9 and TRBJ1-4; possibly TRBD1 for D (5 bases). This sequence originates from a woman aged 40 to 55 in good health and CMV-seronegative. Sequences were obtained from PBMCs. The CDR3 spells CASSQQAPGGNEKLFF. The CDR3 nucleotides read TGTGCCAGCAGCCAACAGGCCCCCGGGGGTAATGAAAAACTGTTTTTT.